This T cell receptor beta chain came from a study of T cell changes during pregnancy in multiple sclerosis. Sequenced by immunoSEQ multiplex PCR; TCRdb stores in-frame clones only, minus some. The repertoire consists of tens of thousands of clones, with around 94% occurring once and the leading ten covering 2.5% to 3.5%. Germline CDR1 reads LNHNV; CDR2 reads YYDKDF (reference sequence). The CDR3 loop spans 16 amino acids. In the case of this clone: At one end the junction does not follow the germline gene, possibly because of a read error.

The rearrangement joins TRBV15 to TRBJ2-1, with 12 bases aligning to TRBD2. Sequenced here: peripheral blood, sampled in the third trimester of pregnancy. The receptor comes from a female donor in good health, enrolled as a control in a pregnancy study. The CDR3 DNA follows: TGTGCCACCAGCAGAGATCAAAGACTAGCGGGAGTTGGCCGGGTCTTC. Amino acid sequence: CATSRDQRLAGVGRVF.